Below are 3 T cell receptor beta chains sequenced from a single sample in a study of blood T cell repertoires in COVID-19. This table comes from immunoSEQ multiplex PCR, and its TCRdb copy is limited to in-frame clones, with some not included. Here the sample spans around 300,000 clones, 90% being singletons. The sequencing sample was made of peripheral blood. These TCRs come from a woman aged 40 to 50 with COVID-19, enrolled during active disease.

V is TRBV9 and J is TRBJ1-4; no definite D call. Trimming cost V 0 bases and J 3 bases, with 9 bases left between them. The CDR3 length is 15 residues. Germline V gives CDR1 SGDLS, CDR2 YYNGEE. This chain's CDR3 is CASSVGLNSNEKLFF. CDR3 coding DNA: TGTGCCAGCAGCGTAGGACTCAACTCTAATGAAAAACTGTTTTTT.

The chain carries TRBV5-1 and TRBJ2-1, with 15 nucleotides matching TRBD2. V was pared by 0 bases and J by 5 bases, with 3 bases of the junction left unmatched. Germline V gives CDR1 SGHRS, CDR2 YFSETQ. This CDR3 is built from 17 residues. The CDR3 coding sequence is TGCGCCAGCAGCTTGGAGGGACTAGCGGGGGGCAACAATGAGCAGTTCTTC. Amino acids: CASSLEGLAGGNNEQFF.

The J gene is TRBJ2-3, the V gene TRBV5-1, with 7 bases fitting TRBD1. The CDR3 length is 14 residues. Germline CDR1 reads SGHRS; CDR2 reads YFSETQ. J was trimmed by 5 bases and V by 1 base; bases with no gene match: 4. The CDR3 reads CASSLRAGGDTQYF. In DNA form, the CDR3 reads TGCGCCAGCAGCTTGAGGGCAGGGGGAGATACGCAGTATTTT.